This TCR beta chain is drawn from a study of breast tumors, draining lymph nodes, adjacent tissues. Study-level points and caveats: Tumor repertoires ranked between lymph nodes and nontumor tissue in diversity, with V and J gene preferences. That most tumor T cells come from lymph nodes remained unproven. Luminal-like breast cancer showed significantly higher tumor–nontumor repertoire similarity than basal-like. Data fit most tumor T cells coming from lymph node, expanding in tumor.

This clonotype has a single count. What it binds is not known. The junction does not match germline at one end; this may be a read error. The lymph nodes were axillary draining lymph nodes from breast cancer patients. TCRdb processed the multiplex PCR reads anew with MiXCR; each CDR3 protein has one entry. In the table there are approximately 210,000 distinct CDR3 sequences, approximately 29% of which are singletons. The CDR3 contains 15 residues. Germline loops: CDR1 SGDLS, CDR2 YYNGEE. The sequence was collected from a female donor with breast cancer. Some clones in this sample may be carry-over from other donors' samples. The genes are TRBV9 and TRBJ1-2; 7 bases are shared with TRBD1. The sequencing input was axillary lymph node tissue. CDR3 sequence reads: CASSEGQTSFYGSTF. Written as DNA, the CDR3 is TGTGCCAGCAGCGAGGGACAGACGTCCTTCTATGGCTCCACCTTC.